The next 10 T cell receptor beta chains were all read from a single sample in a study of T cells in Graves' hyperthyroidism and ophthalmopathy. TCR beta CDR3 region amplification was performed from RNA transcripts. In the first-round RT-PCR of the TCR CDR3, the HTBI primer set was used. Each CDR3 protein gets one entry after TCRdb re-called the multiplex PCR reads with MiXCR. The repertoire holds roughly 500,000 distinct CDR3 sequences, with about 45% as singletons. The sample consisted of peripheral blood or thyroid tissue (not recorded which). These receptors originate from an adult woman with Graves' disease, either hyperthyroidism or ophthalmopathy (not recorded which).

This clonotype was found many times. This chain joins TRBV7-9 and TRBJ2-2, with D perhaps being TRBD1 or TRBD2 (6 bases each). Germline assignment: CDR1 SEHNR and CDR2 FQNEAQ (reference sequence). V gave up 4 bases and J gave up 4 bases, with 13 bases separating them. There are 15 residues in the CDR3. The CDR3 spells CASSWGASSTGELFF. In DNA, the CDR3 is TGTGCCAGCAGCTGGGGGGCTTCGAGCACCGGGGAGCTGTTTTTT. Based on the CDR3 plus reference TRBV7-9 and TRBJ2-2, the full variable domain is DTGVSQNPRHKITKRGQNVTFRCDPISEHNRLYWYRQTLGQGPEFLTYFQNEAQLEKSRLLSDRFSAERPKGSFSTLEIQRTEQGDSAMYLCASSWGASSTGELFFGEGSRLTVL.

As for this clonotype: One end of the junction varies from germline; a read error may be responsible. This chain uses TRBV20-1 with TRBJ1-2; 10 bases map to TRBD1. Germline assignment: CDR1 DFQATT and CDR2 SNEGSKA (reference sequence). The CDR3 loop spans 15 amino acids. The CDR3 DNA reads as TGCAGTGCACCGATATGGGACAGGGGTAACAATGGCTACACCTTC. Translated: CSAPIWDRGNNGYTF.

Concerning this clonotype: Compared with germline, one end of the junction differs, possibly owing to a read error. The gene calls are TRBV20-1 and TRBJ1-3; tentatively, D is TRBD1 (5 bases). The CDR3 covers 12 residues. Germline V gene sequence: CDR1 DFQATT, CDR2 SNEGSKA (reference sequence). Written as DNA, the CDR3 is TGCAGTGCTAGTGGTGACACGCCACCGGGGGATTTT. It specifies CSASGDTPPGDF.

V is TRBV29-1 and J is TRBJ1-4; unclear D gene. Germline V gene sequence: CDR1 SQVTM, CDR2 ANQGSEA. V was pared by 5 bases and J by 8 bases, with 15 bases between. The length of the CDR3 is 13 residues. CDR3 coding DNA: TGCAGCGTTAAAGTGAGGAGTGAGGAAAAACTGTTTTTT. Its translation is CSVKVRSEEKLFF.

Notes on this clonotype: The junction shows a germline mismatch at one end, possibly a read error. This chain joins TRBV19 and TRBJ2-7, with a possible D match to TRBD2 (6 bases). This CDR3 has 14 residues. CDR1 is LNHDA and CDR2 is SQIVND in the germline V gene (reference sequence). As DNA, the CDR3 is TGCGCCAGCAGCCCTGACGGGACGGGGGAGCAGCAGTACTTC. It is translated as CASSPDGTGEQQYF.

This clonotype has only a few counts. It may be a read error: a sequence one base away is much more abundant. The chain couples TRBV20-1 to TRBJ1-4; D unclear. Deletions cut 1 base from V and 5 bases from J, with 11 bases between. Germline-derived CDR1 and CDR2 are DFQATT and SNEGSKA (reference sequence). The CDR3 has 14 residues. CDR3 residues: CSARAGRRNEKLFF. The CDR3 nucleotides are TGCAGTGCTAGAGCAGGCCGAAGAAATGAAAAACTGTTTTTT.

This clonotype was counted ten times or more. This chain connects TRBV12-3 or TRBV12-4 to TRBJ1-1; 7 bases fit TRBD1. V trimming: 7 bases; J trimming: 0 bases; junction bases outside the gene matches: 5. The CDR3 runs 14 residues. The DNA for the CDR3 is TGTGCCAGCACCCTGACAGGGTTGAACACTGAAGCTTTCTTT. Its translation is CASTLTGLNTEAFF.

V gene TRBV27 combines with J gene TRBJ1-2; maybe TRBD1 (6 bases). Germline CDR1 reads MNHEY; CDR2 reads SMNVEV (reference sequence). This CDR3 has 14 amino acids. V gave up 5 bases and J gave up 8 bases, with 18 bases separating them. The CDR3 DNA is TGTGCCAGCAGTCGGTATGGGCCCCAGGGGGGCTACACCTTC. It encodes CASSRYGPQGGYTF.

This clonotype was recorded only once. The rearrangement links TRBV15 to TRBJ1-5; D is uncertain. The V gene's germline CDR1 is LNHNV and CDR2 YYDKDF (reference sequence). Trimming shortened V by 6 bases and J by 6 bases, and 15 bases separated the two germline ends. The CDR3 is made up of 14 amino acids. The CDR3 DNA reads as TGTGCCACCAGAGGAGGTGTGGGCAGTCAGCCCCAGCATTTT. Its translation: CATRGGVGSQPQHF.

The V call is TRBV12-3 or TRBV12-4, the J call TRBJ2-2, with TRBD2 matching over 10 bases. Trimming cost V 7 bases and J 7 bases; bases outside gene matches: 6. This CDR3 has 14 amino acids. The CDR3 nucleotides are TGTGCCAGCACAGCGGGAGGGCGAATCGGGGAGCTGTTTTTT. Its protein is CASTAGGRIGELFF.